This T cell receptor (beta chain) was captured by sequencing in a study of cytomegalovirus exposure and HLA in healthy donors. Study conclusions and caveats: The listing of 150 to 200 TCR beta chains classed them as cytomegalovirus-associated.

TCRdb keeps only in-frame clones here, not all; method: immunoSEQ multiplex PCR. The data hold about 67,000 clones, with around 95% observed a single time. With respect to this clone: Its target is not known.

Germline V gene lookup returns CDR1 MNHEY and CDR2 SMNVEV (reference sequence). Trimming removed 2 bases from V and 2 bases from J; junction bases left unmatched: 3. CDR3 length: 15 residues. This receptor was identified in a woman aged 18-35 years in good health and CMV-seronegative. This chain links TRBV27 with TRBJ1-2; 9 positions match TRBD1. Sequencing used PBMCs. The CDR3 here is CASSLLGTGNYGYTF. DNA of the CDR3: TGTGCCAGCAGTTTACTCGGGACAGGGAACTATGGCTACACCTTC.